This T cell receptor (beta chain) appears in the sequencing data of a study of molecular identifiers for immune sequencing clone quantification. Trimming took 6 bases from V and 7 from J, leaving 10 bases between them. Per the germline V gene, CDR1 is MDHEN and CDR2 is SYDVKM. The CDR3 contains 12 residues. A remark on this clonotype: A much larger clonotype is one base distant, so this may be a read error.

As previously described, bulk TCR libraries were made using listed TCR primers. TCRdb called the PCR reads again in MiXCR, with one record for every CDR3 protein. This sample has 250,000 to 350,000 distinct CDR3 sequences, with about a fifth found just once. The receptor was derived from a human donor in good health. Some libraries in this study had Jurkat cell RNA spiked in. The V and J genes are TRBV28 and TRBJ1-5; no reliable D call. Sequencing used naive CD8+ T cells from blood, with Jurkat cell RNA spiked in. Stated subset: FACS-sorted CD8+CD4-CCR7+CD45RA+ naive T cells. The CDR3 reads CASRLGGQPQHF. In DNA form, the CDR3 reads TGTGCCAGCAGGTTAGGTGGGCAGCCCCAGCATTTT.